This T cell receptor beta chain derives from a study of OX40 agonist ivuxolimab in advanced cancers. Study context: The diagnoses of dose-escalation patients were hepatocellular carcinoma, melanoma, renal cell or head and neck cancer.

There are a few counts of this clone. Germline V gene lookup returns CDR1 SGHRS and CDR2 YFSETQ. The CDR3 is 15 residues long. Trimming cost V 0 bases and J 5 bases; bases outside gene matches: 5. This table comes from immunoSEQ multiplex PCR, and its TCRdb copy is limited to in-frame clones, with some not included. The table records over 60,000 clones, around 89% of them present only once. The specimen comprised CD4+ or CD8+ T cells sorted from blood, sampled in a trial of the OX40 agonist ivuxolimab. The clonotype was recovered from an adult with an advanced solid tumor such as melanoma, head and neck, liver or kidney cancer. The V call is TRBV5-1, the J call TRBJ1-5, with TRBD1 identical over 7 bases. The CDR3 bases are TGCGCCAGCAGCTTGGGACAGGGTGGAGATCAGCCCCAGCATTTT. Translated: CASSLGQGGDQPQHF.